This T cell receptor beta chain was observed in a study of blood T cells in healthy people across ages. This clonotype was seen a few times. Then a second PCR, running roughly 7 to 11 cycles, was carried out with a sample-barcoded 5' primer and a J-beta primer mix. Using its own MiXCR run on the 5' RACE reads, TCRdb lists one record per CDR3 protein. The sample yields roughly 1,700,000 distinct CDR3 sequences, 28% seen once. This CDR3 is 15 amino acids long. Germline loops: CDR1 MNHEY, CDR2 SVGEGT. Losses at the gene ends were 2 bases for V and 9 bases for J; bases not matched to a gene: 12. The J gene is TRBJ1-2, the V gene TRBV6-2 or TRBV6-3, with 7 bases that match TRBD1. This clonotype was sampled from a woman aged 30 to 39 in good health. The sample comprised blood. The CDR3: CASSYTLRQGGSYTF. For the CDR3, the DNA is TGTGCCAGCAGTTACACCCTTAGACAGGGAGGGAGCTACACCTTC.